The following is a TCR beta chain sequence with its context. As originally analysed: Reference gene primers were amplified, and this amplification served to estimate nucleated cell counts. Clones were sequenced by immunoSEQ multiplex PCR, and TCRdb holds only the in-frame ones, with some missing. Clone size and V and J calls were adopted from that table, with D and trimming inferred from the DNA. The table shows around 150,000 clones, with 87% occurring only once. The data are from a study of blood T cell repertoires in COVID-19. Study-level background: From the United States, Italy and Spain came samples of acute and convalescent COVID-19. The analysed material was cDNA or gDNA that came from T cells, B-cell-depleted T cells, or PBMCs.

This CDR3 is 13 amino acids long. CDR1 and CDR2 (germline): MDHEN, SYDVKM. Trimming took 5 bases from V and 4 from J; bases not matched to a gene: 3. This receptor was identified in an older woman who had recovered from COVID-19. Sequencing input: peripheral blood. This chain links TRBV28 with TRBJ1-2, with 8 bases fitting TRBD1. In DNA form, the CDR3 reads TGTGCCAGCAGTATCCAGGGGGCCTATGGCTACACCTTC. It codes for CASSIQGAYGYTF.